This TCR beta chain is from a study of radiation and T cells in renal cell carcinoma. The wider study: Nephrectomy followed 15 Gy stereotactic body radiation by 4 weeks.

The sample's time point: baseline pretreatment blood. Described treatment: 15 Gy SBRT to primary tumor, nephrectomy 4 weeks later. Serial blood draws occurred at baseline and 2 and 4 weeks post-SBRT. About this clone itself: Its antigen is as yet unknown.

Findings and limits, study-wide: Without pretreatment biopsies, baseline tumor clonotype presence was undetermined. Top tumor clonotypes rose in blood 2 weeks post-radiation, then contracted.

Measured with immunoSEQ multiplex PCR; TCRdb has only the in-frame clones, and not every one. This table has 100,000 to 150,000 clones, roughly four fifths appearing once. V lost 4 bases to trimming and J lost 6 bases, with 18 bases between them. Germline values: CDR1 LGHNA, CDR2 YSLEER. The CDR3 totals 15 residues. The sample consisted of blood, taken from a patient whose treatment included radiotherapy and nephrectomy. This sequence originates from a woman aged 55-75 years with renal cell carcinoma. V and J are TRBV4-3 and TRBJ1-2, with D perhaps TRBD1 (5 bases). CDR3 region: CASSPPGLGTDGYTF. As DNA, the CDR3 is TGCGCCAGCAGCCCGCCTGGCTTGGGGACTGATGGCTACACCTTC.